These 2 T cell receptor beta chains were all obtained from the same sample, sequenced in a study of T cell responses to AZD1222 COVID-19 vaccine. Clones were sequenced by immunoSEQ multiplex PCR, and TCRdb holds only the in-frame ones, with some missing. The sample consists of 90,000 to 130,000 clones, around 83% of them appearing once. The sequences come from peripheral blood, collected on day 0 of AZD1222 vaccination. Source of these receptors: an adult in good health.

This clone was recorded once. J is TRBJ2-3 and V is TRBV15, with D possibly matching TRBD2 (7 bases). The CDR3 sequence is 17 residues long. V dropped 2 bases and J dropped 3 bases, with 18 bases sitting between them. Germline V gene sequence: CDR1 LNHNV, CDR2 YYDKDF (reference sequence). In DNA form, the CDR3 reads TGTGCCACCAGCAGATTTTTGGGGGGGCCAGGGACAGATACGCAGTATTTT. As protein: CATSRFLGGPGTDTQYF.

The CDR3 reads CASSEQSSGNTIYF. The DNA for the CDR3 is TGCGCCAGCAGCGAACAGAGTTCTGGAAACACCATATATTTT. The chain has TRBV5-1 and TRBJ1-3; unclear D gene. The CDR3 totals 14 residues. Trimming took off 4 bases at V and 1 base at J, with 9 bases between the two ends. Germline-derived CDR1 and CDR2 are SGHRS and YFSETQ.